This entry is about one T cell receptor beta chain. Its antigen is as yet unknown. This entry belongs to a study of spatial heterogeneity in lung cancer. Study summary: Matched bulk RNA-seq gave a T cell module score that correlated strongly with tumor-region TCR transcript counts. In raw reads, more than 8.5 appearances on average were recorded for each unique TCR and UMI combination. Study-level results: Within tumors, counts of expanded alpha and beta TCRs tracked tumor mutation counts.

Every molecule of TCR cDNA had its own unique molecular identifier. TCRdb re-derived calls from the 5' RACE reads in MiXCR, one entry per CDR3 protein. In the table there are 20,000 to 30,000 distinct CDR3 sequences, 8.8% of which are singletons. Time point in this sample: sample taken at primary tumor resection. The input material, whole RNA from tumor, nontumor lung or frozen PBMC, was sequenced unsorted. The CDR3 totals 13 residues. Germline CDR1 reads MNHEY; CDR2 reads SMNVEV (reference sequence). Losses at the gene ends were 5 bases for V and 4 bases for J; bases not matched to a gene: 4. The chain joins TRBV27 to TRBJ2-5; 7 positions agree with TRBD2. The input for sequencing was lung tumor tissue, taken at surgery. This sequence was found in a male donor with early-stage non-small cell lung cancer. The CDR3 DNA is TGTGCCAGCAGTAGGCAGCGGGGAGAGACCCAGTACTTC. Translation: CASSRQRGETQYF.